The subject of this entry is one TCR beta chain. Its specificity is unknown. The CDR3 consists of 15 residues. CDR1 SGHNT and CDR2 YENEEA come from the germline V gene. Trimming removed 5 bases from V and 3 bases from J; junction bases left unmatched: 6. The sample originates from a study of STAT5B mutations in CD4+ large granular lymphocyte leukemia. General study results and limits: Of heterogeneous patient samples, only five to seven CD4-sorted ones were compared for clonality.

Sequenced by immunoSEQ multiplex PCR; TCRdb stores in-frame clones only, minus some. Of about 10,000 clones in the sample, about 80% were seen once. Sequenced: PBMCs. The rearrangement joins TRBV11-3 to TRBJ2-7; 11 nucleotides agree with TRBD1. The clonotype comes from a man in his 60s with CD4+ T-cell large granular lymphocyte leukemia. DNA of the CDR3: TGTGCCAGCAGCCTCAGAGGGACAGGGGGCTACGAGCAGTACTTC. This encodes CASSLRGTGGYEQYF.